This T cell receptor (beta chain) was captured in a study of OX40 agonist ivuxolimab in advanced cancers. General study points: In general, CD8+ T cells held more expanded clones than CD4+ did, on average. In the 0.1-3.0 mg/kg groups, partial responders showed among the lowest expansion.

Generated by immunoSEQ multiplex PCR, the TCRdb table keeps only in-frame clones and is missing some. The sample comprises roughly 35,000 clones, approximately 82% of which are singletons, and around 1.8% rests with the top ten. In germline, CDR1 is SGHAT, CDR2 FQNNGV. Trimming stripped 4 bases from V and 7 bases from J, with 11 bases between. This CDR3 contains 14 residues. On cycle 4 day 1 and cycle 7 day 1, as well as at baseline, blood was sampled. The table lists this clone with a few counts. What it binds is unknown. Sequences were derived from CD4+ or CD8+ T cells sorted from blood, sampled in a trial of the OX40 agonist ivuxolimab. The rearrangement links TRBV11-2 to TRBJ1-6; D gene uncertain. The sequence was collected from an adult with an advanced solid tumor such as melanoma, head and neck, liver or kidney cancer. The CDR3 here is CASSSVVGNSPLHF. CDR3 DNA: TGTGCCAGCAGCTCGGTGGTCGGGAATTCACCCCTCCACTTT.